The source of this TCR beta chain is a study of cytomegalovirus exposure and HLA in healthy donors. Study summary: The Caucasian-associated ancestry cluster contained 81% of the 300 to 450 genotyped donors.

With 60 Vbeta and 13 Jbeta primers, the PCR was carried out. Assay: immunoSEQ multiplex PCR; the TCRdb copy retains only in-frame clones and omits some. The table has more than 95,000 clones, 50% to 80% seen once. A remark on this clone: Its antigen is not identified. The junction and the germline gene differ at one end; a read error may be behind it.

Study-wide results and caveats: It was in a later analysis that TCR association rates were seen to vary by HLA locus, highest for DRB1 and lowest for HLA-C. Among the CMV-associated chains, a few were confirmed in vitro as specific for CMV antigens.

Specimen: PBMCs. The sequence was obtained from a man aged 55-75 years in good health and CMV-seronegative.

The CDR3 DNA reads as TGCAGCGTTGTTGGTCGACACACGAACGCTGAAGCTTTCTTT. Its protein is CSVVGRHTNAEAFF. The chain couples TRBV29-1 to TRBJ1-1; the D is unclear. Germline CDR1 SQVTM, CDR2 ANQGSEA. This CDR3 contains 14 residues.